This is a list of T cell receptor beta chains from one sample in a study of CD8 T cells in Susac syndrome. TCRdb analysed the immunoSEQ multiplex PCR reads with MiXCR anew, one entry per CDR3 protein. The sample includes about 300,000 distinct CDR3 sequences, 65% to 90% of them seen just once. Sequenced input: CD8+ T cells from PBMCs. These receptors all stem from a human donor with multiple sclerosis. Each CDR3 is given with its conserved first and last residue. The D gene is left open where the match is weak. Clone size is stated in some rows and not others, as once, few, many or a class when expanded.

-	TRBV6-2/TRBV6-3	TRBD1	TRBJ1-5	CASSYWDRPWGQPQHF	TGTGCCAGCAGTTACTGGGACAGGCCCTGGGGTCAGCCCCAGCATTTT
-	TRBV7-9	-	TRBJ2-7	CASSSPHSYEQYF	TGTGCCAGCAGCTCCCCCCATAGTTACGAGCAGTACTTC
-	TRBV20-1	-	TRBJ1-2	CSANPADTTSGGYTF	TGCAGTGCTAACCCTGCGGACACAACCTCGGGGGGCTACACCTTC
once	TRBV28	-	TRBJ2-1	CASSLWGQSSYNEQFF	TGTGCCAGCAGTTTGTGGGGGCAGAGCTCCTACAATGAGCAGTTCTTC
-	TRBV7-9	TRBD1	TRBJ2-7	CASSRTTGLLSEQYF	TGTGCCAGCAGCCGCACGACAGGGTTATTAAGCGAGCAGTACTTC
once	TRBV11-2	-	TRBJ2-3	CASSLAHTDTQYF	TGTGCCAGCAGCTTAGCACACACAGATACGCAGTATTTT
few	TRBV28	-	TRBJ2-1	CASGDKLYNEQFF	TGTGCCAGCGGAGACAAGTTGTACAATGAGCAGTTCTTC
-	TRBV29-1	-	TRBJ1-2	CSVEDGSYGYTF	TGCAGCGTTGAAGACGGATCCTATGGCTACACCTTC
-	TRBV7-9	-	TRBJ1-1	CATNRAVNTEAFF	TGTGCCACAAACAGGGCGGTGAACACTGAAGCTTTCTTT
few	TRBV29-1	-	TRBJ2-5	CSVERADSNKKTQYF	TGCAGCGTTGAACGGGCGGACAGTAATAAGAAGACCCAGTACTTC
-	TRBV5-1	TRBD2	TRBJ2-7	CASSLATIGTSGAYEQCF	TGCGCCAGCAGCTTGGCCACCATCGGGACTAGCGGGGCTTACGAGCAGTGCTTC
once	TRBV4-2	-	TRBJ2-1	CASSQDSQSASYNEQFF	TGTGCCAGCAGCCAAGATAGCCAGAGCGCATCGTACAATGAGCAGTTCTTC
-	TRBV14	TRBD2	TRBJ2-1	CASSQLVLAGGDEQFF	TGTGCCAGCAGCCAATTGGTCCTAGCGGGAGGGGATGAGCAGTTCTTC
-	TRBV18	-	TRBJ1-1	CASSYIGVMNTEAFF	TGTGCCAGCTCGTACATAGGGGTTATGAACACTGAAGCTTTCTTT
-	TRBV6-5	-	TRBJ2-5	CASKTTRTGEETQYF	TGTGCCAGCAAGACAACACGAACCGGGGAAGAGACCCAGTACTTC
-	TRBV19	-	TRBJ2-1	CASSMAGSLYNEQFF	TGTGCCAGTAGTATGGCGGGAAGTCTTTACAATGAGCAGTTCTTC
-	TRBV27	-	TRBJ1-1	CASSLWRGVTEAFF	TGTGCCAGCAGTTTATGGCGAGGGGTCACTGAAGCTTTCTTT
-	TRBV20-1	-	TRBJ2-7	CSAFLVRSYEQYF	TGCAGTGCGTTCCTGGTCAGATCCTACGAGCAGTACTTC
once	TRBV28	-	TRBJ2-7	CASSPPRDFISYEQYF	TGTGCCAGCAGTCCACCCAGGGACTTCATCTCCTACGAGCAGTACTTC
-	TRBV9	-	TRBJ2-1	CASSVEGPTPEQFF	TGTGCCAGCAGCGTAGAGGGGCCGACTCCTGAGCAGTTCTTC